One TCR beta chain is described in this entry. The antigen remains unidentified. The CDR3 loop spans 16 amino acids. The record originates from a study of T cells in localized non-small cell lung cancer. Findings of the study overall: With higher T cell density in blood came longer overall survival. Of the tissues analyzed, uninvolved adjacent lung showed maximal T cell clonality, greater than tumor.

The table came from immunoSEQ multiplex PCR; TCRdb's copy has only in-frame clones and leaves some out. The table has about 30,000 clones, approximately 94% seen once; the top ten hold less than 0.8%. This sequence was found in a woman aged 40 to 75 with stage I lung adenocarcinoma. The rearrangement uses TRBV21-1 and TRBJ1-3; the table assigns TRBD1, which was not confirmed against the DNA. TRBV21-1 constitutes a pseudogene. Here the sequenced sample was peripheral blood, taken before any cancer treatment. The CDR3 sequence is CASSKMGVNSGNTIYF. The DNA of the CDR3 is TGTGCCAGCAGCAAAATGGGCGTAAACTCTGGAAACACCATATATTTT.